This T cell receptor (beta chain) appears in the sequencing data of a study of T cell responses to AZD1222 COVID-19 vaccine. Study at large: Second-dose groups at about 4 or about 12 weeks were pooled. The study, taken as a whole, reports: Only six people who got AZD1222 tested seropositive at baseline. Spike-specific TCR breadth and depth went up after people got two AZD1222 doses. Repertoires were collected only later (after the peak T cell response had occurred).

Turning to this clone: Its target is unknown.

This CDR3 is 15 amino acids long. V was pared by 6 bases and J by 3 bases, with 6 bases of the junction left unmatched. CDR1 and CDR2 from the germline V gene are SGHTA and FQGNSA. TCRdb keeps only in-frame clones here, not all; method: immunoSEQ multiplex PCR. The table lists approximately 100,000 clones, around nine tenths of them singletons, with roughly an eighth in the top ten. The chain combines TRBV7-2 with TRBJ2-3; 10 bases match TRBD2. This TCR was sampled from an adult in good health. Sequenced here: peripheral blood, sampled on day 0 of AZD1222 vaccination. The CDR3 DNA reads as TGTGCCAGCAGGTCCCCGGGACTAGCGACAGATACGCAGTATTTT. It yields the protein CASRSPGLATDTQYF. The entire variable domain, with the rest obtained from reference TRBV7-2 and TRBJ2-3, is as follows: GAGVSQSPSNKVTEKGKDVELRCDPISGHTALYWYRQSLGQGLEFLIYFQGNSAPDKSGLPSDRFSAERTGGSVSTLTIQRTQQEDSAVYLCASRSPGLATDTQYFGPGTRLTVL.